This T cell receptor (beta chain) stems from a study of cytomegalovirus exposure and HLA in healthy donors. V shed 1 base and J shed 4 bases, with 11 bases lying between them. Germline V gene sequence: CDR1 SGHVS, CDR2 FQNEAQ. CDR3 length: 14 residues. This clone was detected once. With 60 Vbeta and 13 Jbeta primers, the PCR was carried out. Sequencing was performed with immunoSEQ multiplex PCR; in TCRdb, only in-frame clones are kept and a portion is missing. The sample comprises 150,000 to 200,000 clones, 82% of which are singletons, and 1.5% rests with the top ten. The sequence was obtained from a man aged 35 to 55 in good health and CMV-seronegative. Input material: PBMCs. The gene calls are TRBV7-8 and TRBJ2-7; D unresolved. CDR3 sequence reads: CASSLVAQRYEQYF. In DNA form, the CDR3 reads TGTGCCAGCAGCTTAGTCGCTCAACGGTACGAGCAGTACTTC. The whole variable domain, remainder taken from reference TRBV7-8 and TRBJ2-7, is GAGVSQSPRYKVAKRGQDVALRCDPISGHVSLFWYQQALGQGPEFLTYFQNEAQLDKSGLPSDRFFAERPEGSVSTLKIQRTQQEDSAVYLCASSLVAQRYEQYFGPGTRLTVT.